This T cell receptor (beta chain) was retrieved from a study of control samples from healthy donors and cancer patients. The CDR3 loop spans 16 amino acids. V shed 0 bases, J shed 9 bases, and the junction held 4 bases outside the gene matches. In germline, CDR1 is LGHNA, CDR2 YSLEER. Only in-frame clones appear in the TCRdb table, and some are missing; sequencing was by immunoSEQ multiplex PCR. The table has roughly 9,200 clones, roughly 91% seen once. This clonotype originated in a man between 60 and 75 years old with colorectal cancer. Sample: PBMCs. The chain links TRBV4-3 to TRBJ1-6; 11 nucleotides line up with TRBD1. The CDR3 here is CASSQDWTGGSSPLHF. As DNA, the CDR3 is TGCGCCAGCAGCCAAGATTGGACAGGGGGCTCTTCACCCCTCCACTTT.